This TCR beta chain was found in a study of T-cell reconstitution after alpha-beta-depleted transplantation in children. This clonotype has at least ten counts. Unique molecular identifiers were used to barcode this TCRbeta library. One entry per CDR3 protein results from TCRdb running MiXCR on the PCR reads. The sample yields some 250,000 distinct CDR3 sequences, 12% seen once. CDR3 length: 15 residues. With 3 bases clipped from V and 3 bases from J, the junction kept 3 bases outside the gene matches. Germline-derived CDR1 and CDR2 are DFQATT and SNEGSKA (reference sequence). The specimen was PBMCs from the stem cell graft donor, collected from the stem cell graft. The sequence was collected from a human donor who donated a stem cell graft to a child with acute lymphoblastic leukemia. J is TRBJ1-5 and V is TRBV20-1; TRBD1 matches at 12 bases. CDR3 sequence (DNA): TGCAGTGCTAGGGGACAGGGGGCACACAATCAGCCCCAGCATTTT. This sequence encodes CSARGQGAHNQPQHF.